This section outlines one T cell receptor beta chain sequence together with its context. V lost 7 bases, J lost 2 bases, and 9 bases lay in between. This CDR3 has 13 amino acids. Germline V lookup: CDR1 MNHEY, CDR2 SVGAGI. A Seattle source enrolled patients during active infection and followed them longitudinally. This entry comes from a study of blood T cell repertoires in COVID-19. Across the study: Both acute and convalescent COVID-19 samples were obtained from the United States, Italy and Spain. T cells, B-cell-depleted T cells, or PBMCs supplied cDNA or gDNA.

As originally analysed: Reference gene primer amplification in the assay estimated nucleated cell counts. The method was immunoSEQ multiplex PCR; TCRdb's version includes in-frame clones alone and lacks a portion of them. D and trimming come from the DNA, and the V and J calls and clone size come from that table. This table holds about 130,000 clones, around nine tenths found once. The rearrangement joins TRBV6-5 to TRBJ1-5; D possibly corresponds to TRBD1 (6 bases). The sequenced sample consisted of peripheral blood. The receptor was derived from a man in his fifties or sixties with COVID-19, enrolled during active disease. The CDR3 nucleotides are TGTGCCAGCACGGGGGGCCGCAATCAGCCCCAGCATTTT. It is translated as CASTGGRNQPQHF.